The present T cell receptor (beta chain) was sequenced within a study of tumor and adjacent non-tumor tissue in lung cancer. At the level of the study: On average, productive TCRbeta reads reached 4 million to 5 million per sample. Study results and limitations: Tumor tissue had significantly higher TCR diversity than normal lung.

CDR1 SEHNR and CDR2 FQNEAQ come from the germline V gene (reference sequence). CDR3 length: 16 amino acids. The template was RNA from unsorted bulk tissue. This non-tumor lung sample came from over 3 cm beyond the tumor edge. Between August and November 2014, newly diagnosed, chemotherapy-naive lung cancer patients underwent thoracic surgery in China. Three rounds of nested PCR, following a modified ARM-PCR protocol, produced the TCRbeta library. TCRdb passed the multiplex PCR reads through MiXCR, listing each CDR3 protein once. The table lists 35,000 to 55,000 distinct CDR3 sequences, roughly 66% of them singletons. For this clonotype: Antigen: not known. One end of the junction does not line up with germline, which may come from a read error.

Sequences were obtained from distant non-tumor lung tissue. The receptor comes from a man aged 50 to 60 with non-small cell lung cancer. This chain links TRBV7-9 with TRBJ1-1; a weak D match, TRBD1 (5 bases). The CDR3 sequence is CVSHTDRGPLSSEAFF. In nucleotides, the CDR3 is TGTGTCAGCCATACTGACCGGGGACCTTTGAGCTCTGAAGCCTTCTTT.